Reported below is one T cell receptor beta chain. Its antigen is still unknown. No base quality values were provided; no much bigger clone lies one nucleotide off. TCRbeta CDR3 regions were amplified from genomic DNA using the immunoSEQ Assay, a bias-controlled multiplex PCR. Regarding the original processing steps: The number of nucleated cells in each sample was estimated from the amplification of reference gene primers within the assay. Sequence reads were collapsed and filtered to measure the absolute abundance of every unique TCRbeta CDR3 rearrangement. For each sample, productive Simpson clonality was calculated by taking the square root of Simpson's diversity index across productive rearrangements. TCRdb re-hosts the immuneACCESS table, in-frame sequences only. Its copies lack some clones; in the studies checked, an unresolved V gene accounts for under half of them, and the cause for the rest is not known. That table furnishes V, J and clone size, whereas the DNA furnished D and trimming. Counted in this sample were roughly 150,000 clones; around 87% of them appeared once. Together, the top ten hold under 7% of the sample.

These data are taken from a study of blood T cell repertoires in COVID-19 (TCRdb year 2020). Background on the whole study: The collaborator samples originated in the United States, Italy and Spain and spanned the acute and convalescent phases of COVID-19. The dataset comprised deeply sampled blood TCRbeta repertoires from subjects exposed to, actively infected with, or recovered from COVID-19. Sample metadata almost always included a de-identified subject ID, COVID-19 status, age in years and sex. The prospective study material was composed of cDNA or gDNA derived from T cells, B-cell-depleted T cells, or PBMCs. A freely available public database, intended as a resource for researchers studying the immune response to SARS-CoV-2, is where the repertoires were released. Samples were obtained from the ongoing ImmuneRACE study (first 160 participants) and from about 1,300 subjects provided by 6 global collaborators. Where available, HLA class I and class II types were obtained from metadata supplied by the sample provider rather than from assay-based typing. What the work shows at the level of the full study, not this receptor alone: Clinical and demographic metadata were provided uncurated, with the amount varying by source and participant.

V lost 1 base and J lost 3 bases, and the count of bases not matched to a germline gene is 4. CDR1 LNHDA and CDR2 SQIVND were looked up in the germline V gene (reference sequence). There are 15 amino acids in the CDR3, from cysteine to phenylalanine inclusive. Only CDR3 DNA is held: 45 bases, read in frame from base 1. Each collaborating institution followed its own protocols to collect whole blood in K2EDTA tubes. For TCRbeta analysis, collaborators shipped samples in one of three forms: frozen whole blood, isolated PBMCs, or DNA extracted from either of those sample types. The chain employs TRBV19 and TRBJ2-3; a stretch of 7 junction bases matches TRBD2. This TCR was recovered from a human donor in a cohort sampled during active COVID-19. The sample comprised peripheral blood. The encoded CDR3 is CASSIGLAATDTQYF. The DNA sequence is TGTGCCAGTAGTATAGGGCTAGCGGCAACAGATACGCAGTATTTT.